This TCR beta chain was sequenced during a study of blood T cell repertoires in COVID-19 (TCRdb year 2020). About the investigation overall: Samples from collaborators originated in the United States, Italy and Spain and spanned both the acute and convalescent phases of COVID-19. Samples were obtained from the ongoing ImmuneRACE study (first 160 participants) and from 950 to 1,500 subjects provided by 6 global collaborators. A freely available public database, intended as a resource for researchers studying the immune response to SARS-CoV-2, is where the repertoires were released. Nearly every sample came with metadata listing a de-identified subject ID, COVID-19 status, age in years and sex. Deeply sampled blood TCRbeta repertoires from subjects exposed to, actively infected with, or recovered from COVID-19 were included in the dataset. The prospective study material was composed of cDNA or gDNA derived from T cells, B-cell-depleted T cells, or PBMCs. Where available, HLA class I and class II types were taken from metadata supplied by the sample provider and were not determined by assay-based typing.

Regarding this clone: What antigen it recognizes has not been identified. Per-nucleotide qualities are absent, and no much larger clonotype sits a single base away.

Collaborating institutions collected whole blood in K2EDTA tubes following their own protocols. Collaborator samples were shipped for TCRbeta analysis as frozen whole blood, isolated PBMCs, or DNA extracted from either sample type. The full study reports these points: The amount of clinical and demographic metadata varied by source and participant and was provided uncurated.

Sequences LNHDA (CDR1) and SQIVND (CDR2) are obtained from the germline V gene (reference sequence). V drops 3 bases and J drops 5 bases, leaving 12 bases in between. From cysteine to phenylalanine, the CDR3 is 14 amino acids long. Of the read, only the CDR3 DNA is kept; its 42 bases are in frame from base 1. TCRbeta CDR3 regions were amplified from genomic DNA using the immunoSEQ Assay, a bias-controlled multiplex PCR. Under the source paper's analysis protocol: The number of nucleated cells in each sample was estimated from the amplification of reference gene primers within the assay. To quantify the absolute abundance of each unique TCRbeta CDR3 rearrangement, sequence reads were collapsed and filtered. For each sample, productive Simpson clonality was calculated as the square root of Simpson's diversity index over productive rearrangements. TCRdb's version of the immuneACCESS table is confined to in-frame rearrangements and falls short of the full clone set. An unresolved V gene accounts for under half of the shortfall where checked; the remainder is of unknown origin. V, J and clone size were drawn from that table, and D and trimming were deduced from the DNA. Counted in this sample were 35,000 to 45,000 clones; 70% to 80% of them appeared once. Of the sample, about 9% falls within the top ten clones.

This receptor chain uses TRBV19 and TRBJ2-3; no D segment can be confidently identified. The TCR sequence derives from a man between 65 and 79 years old with active or convalescent COVID-19. Sequencing was performed on peripheral blood. The CDR3 sequence is CASSIGARIDTQYF. The bases read TGTGCCAGTAGTATTGGTGCTAGGATAGATACGCAGTATTTT.